This T cell receptor beta chain was observed in a study of blood T cell repertoires in COVID-19. Researchers sorted participants into cohorts using their self-reported clinical history. Authors' processing steps: It was from reference gene primer amplification that nucleated cell counts were estimated. Method: immunoSEQ multiplex PCR; TCRdb's copy keeps in-frame clones and lacks some. The D gene and trimming were derived from the DNA, and the V and J assignments and clone size from that table. The sample lists more than 150,000 clones, roughly four fifths occurring once. V was pared by 0 bases and J by 7 bases, with 15 bases between. Germline CDR1 and CDR2: SGDLS and YYNGEE. The CDR3 contains 15 residues.

The sequencing input was PBMCs or T cells enriched from blood (not recorded which). The J gene is TRBJ2-3, the V gene TRBV9; D gene unclear. This sequence was found in a man aged 40-50 years who had recovered from COVID-19. The CDR3, as DNA: TGTGCCAGCAGCGTAGACCCTAGGATACAATATACGCAGTATTTT. It codes for CASSVDPRIQYTQYF.